This T cell receptor beta chain was sequenced in a study of tumor and adjacent non-tumor tissue in lung cancer. General study points: Tumor tissue had significantly higher TCR diversity than normal lung. Top 100 clones took a larger repertoire share in normal lung.

Notes on this clonotype: Its antigen is currently unknown. Mismatch with germline at one junction end may stem from a read error.

This CDR3 comprises 15 residues. TCRbeta libraries were built with three rounds of nested PCR, modified from ARM-PCR. Each CDR3 protein is one row after TCRdb ran MiXCR on the multiplex PCR reads. The table records tens of thousands of distinct CDR3 sequences, about 70% of them present only once. RNA was extracted from bulk tissue without any cell sorting. Chemotherapy-naive patients with new lung cancer underwent thoracic surgery in China, August–November 2014. Source material: lung tumor tissue. The chain joins TRBV12-3 or TRBV12-4 to TRBJ2-5, with TRBD2 identical over 8 bases. The TCR originated in a man between 60 and 75 years old with non-small cell lung cancer. CDR3 amino acids: CASSDTGLELETQYF. DNA of the CDR3: TGTGCCAGCTCGGATACGGGACTAGAGCTAGAGACCCAGTATTTC.